This entry features one T cell receptor (beta chain) sequence. Its matching antigen is unknown. PBMC-derived CD4+ and CD8+ T cells were sorted. cDNA prepared by RNA extraction and subsequent reverse transcription served as the template for sequencing. The protocol was immunoSEQ multiplex PCR, while the TCRdb copy is restricted to in-frame clones and leaves out a portion. The table has approximately 100,000 clones, less than 70% seen once; the top ten hold about 9%. These data belong to a study of CD8+ T cells in alopecia areata. Study-wide results and caveats: In lesional scalp, particularly from alopecia totalis/universalis, clonality was higher than in normal scalp. Scalp sequencing captures resident alphabeta T cells of normal skin too. TCR sharing was clearer in mice than between patients, perhaps partly owing to patient HLA diversity.

This CDR3 contains 14 residues. Germline values: CDR1 SNHLY, CDR2 FYNNEI. J gave up 4 bases and V 4 bases, and 2 bases lay outside the gene matches. What was sequenced was CD4+ T cells sorted from blood. The chain links TRBV2 to TRBJ2-5, with TRBD2 matching 11 bases. This TCR derives from a human donor in good health. This chain's CDR3 is CASSGLAGRETQYF. The DNA of the CDR3 is TGTGCCAGCAGTGGACTAGCGGGGAGAGAGACCCAGTACTTC. The complete variable domain, with remaining parts taken from reference TRBV2 and TRBJ2-5, reads EPEVTQTPSHQVTQMGQEVILRCVPISNHLYFYWYRQILGQKVEFLVSFYNNEISEKSEIFDDQFSVERPDGSNFTLKIRSTKLEDSAMYFCASSGLAGRETQYFGPGTRLLVL.